A selection of T cell receptor beta chains follows, all from one sample in a study of cytomegalovirus exposure and HLA in healthy donors. Some clones are missing from TCRdb's copy, which holds only in-frame ones; the method was immunoSEQ multiplex PCR. The profile shows approximately 140,000 clones, around 77% of them singletons. Input material: PBMCs. Receptors were obtained from a middle-aged woman in good health and CMV-seropositive. CDR3s include the opening cysteine and the closing phenylalanine or tryptophan. A D gene is named only where the DNA matches it firmly. Expanded clones get a size class; other rows say once, few or many, or leave the size out.

v_gene: TRBV7-9
d_gene: .
len: 15
abundance: .
j_gene: TRBJ1-1
CDR3nt: TGTGCCAGCAGCTTAGAAACAGGAGTGAACACTGAAGCTTTCTTT
CDR3aa: CASSLETGVNTEAFF

v_gene: TRBV9
d_gene: TRBD2
len: 13
abundance: few
j_gene: TRBJ2-1
CDR3nt: TGTGCCAGCAGCGTAAGTGGCGGGGGGTCGCAGTTCTTC
CDR3aa: CASSVSGGGSQFF

v_gene: TRBV7-3
d_gene: TRBD1
len: 15
abundance: .
j_gene: TRBJ1-1
CDR3nt: TGTGCCAGCAGCCCACGGACAGGGACGAACACTGAAGCTTTCTTT
CDR3aa: CASSPRTGTNTEAFF

v_gene: TRBV6-1
d_gene: TRBD1
len: 16
abundance: .
j_gene: TRBJ1-2
CDR3nt: TGTGCCAGCAGTGAAAGGGGAGACAGGGTTAACTATGGCTACACCTTC
CDR3aa: CASSERGDRVNYGYTF

v_gene: TRBV27
d_gene: .
len: 15
abundance: .
j_gene: TRBJ1-1
CDR3nt: TGTGCCAGCAGTCCACAAGGGACACCGAACACTGAAGCTTTCTTT
CDR3aa: CASSPQGTPNTEAFF

v_gene: TRBV5-1
d_gene: TRBD1
len: 14
abundance: .
j_gene: TRBJ2-3
CDR3nt: TGCGCCAGCAGTCGTGACAGGGAGCAAGATACGCAGTATTTT
CDR3aa: CASSRDREQDTQYF

v_gene: TRBV30
d_gene: .
len: 12
abundance: .
j_gene: TRBJ1-2
CDR3nt: TGTGCCTGGGGAACGACAGGTTATGGCTACACCTTC
CDR3aa: CAWGTTGYGYTF

v_gene: TRBV6-6
d_gene: TRBD1
len: 15
abundance: .
j_gene: TRBJ2-7
CDR3nt: TGTGCCAGCAGTTACGGGGGACAGGGGACCCACGAGCAGTACTTC
CDR3aa: CASSYGGQGTHEQYF

v_gene: TRBV9
d_gene: TRBD2
len: 16
abundance: .
j_gene: TRBJ2-1
CDR3nt: TGTGCCAGCAGTCTCGCCGGGGCGGGGGGGCGCAATGAGCAGTTCTTC
CDR3aa: CASSLAGAGGRNEQFF

v_gene: TRBV7-9
d_gene: TRBD2
len: 14
abundance: .
j_gene: TRBJ2-3
CDR3nt: TGTGCCAGCATCGATAGCGGGGGCACAGATACGCAGTATTTT
CDR3aa: CASIDSGGTDTQYF

v_gene: TRBV7-9
d_gene: TRBD2
len: 13
abundance: .
j_gene: TRBJ2-5
CDR3nt: TGTGCCAGCAGCCTCACTAGCGGGGAGACCCAGTACTTC
CDR3aa: CASSLTSGETQYF

v_gene: TRBV9
d_gene: .
len: 16
abundance: .
j_gene: TRBJ1-2
CDR3nt: TGTGCCAGCAGCGTAGCAGGAGGACCAAGTAACTATGGCTACACCTTC
CDR3aa: CASSVAGGPSNYGYTF

v_gene: TRBV19
d_gene: TRBD1
len: 15
abundance: .
j_gene: TRBJ1-5
CDR3nt: TGTGCCAGTAGTATGCGACGGACAGGAAATCAGCCCCAGCATTTT
CDR3aa: CASSMRRTGNQPQHF

v_gene: TRBV19
d_gene: .
len: 12
abundance: once
j_gene: TRBJ2-5
CDR3nt: TGTGCCAGCGGGGACTTCCAAGAGACCCAGTACTTC
CDR3aa: CASGDFQETQYF

v_gene: TRBV7-3
d_gene: TRBD1
len: 15
abundance: .
j_gene: TRBJ1-2
CDR3nt: TGTGCCAGCAGCTCACCTGGGACAGAATTCTATGGCTACACCTTC
CDR3aa: CASSSPGTEFYGYTF

v_gene: TRBV19
d_gene: .
len: 15
abundance: .
j_gene: TRBJ2-1
CDR3nt: TGTGCCAGTAGTATTACGGGGGTGATGTACAATGAGCAGTTCTTC
CDR3aa: CASSITGVMYNEQFF

v_gene: TRBV5-1
d_gene: TRBD1
len: 15
abundance: .
j_gene: TRBJ2-7
CDR3nt: TGCGCCAGCAGCCCATTTGGACAGGGGTCCTACGAGCAGTACTTC
CDR3aa: CASSPFGQGSYEQYF